This TCR beta chain was captured by sequencing in a study of cytomegalovirus exposure and HLA in healthy donors. Notes on this clone: Its specificity is unknown.

Study outcomes and limitations: Researchers catalogued some 160 TCR beta chains as cytomegalovirus-associated.

In germline, CDR1 is SGHTA, CDR2 FQGNSA. This CDR3 contains 16 residues. Germline trimming cut 3 bases from V and 8 bases from J; bases unmatched to any gene: 11. The data were produced by immunoSEQ multiplex PCR, yet TCRdb's version contains in-frame clones alone and is incomplete. The sample shows around 130,000 clones, about 84% of them seen only once. The sequenced material came from PBMCs. V gene TRBV7-2 combines with J gene TRBJ1-4; TRBD1 matches at 8 bases. The receptor was isolated from a woman in her 30s in good health and CMV-seronegative. The CDR3 bases are TGTGCCAGCAGCTTCGATCTCCAGGGGGCGAGGGAAAAACTGTTTTTT. This encodes CASSFDLQGAREKLFF.